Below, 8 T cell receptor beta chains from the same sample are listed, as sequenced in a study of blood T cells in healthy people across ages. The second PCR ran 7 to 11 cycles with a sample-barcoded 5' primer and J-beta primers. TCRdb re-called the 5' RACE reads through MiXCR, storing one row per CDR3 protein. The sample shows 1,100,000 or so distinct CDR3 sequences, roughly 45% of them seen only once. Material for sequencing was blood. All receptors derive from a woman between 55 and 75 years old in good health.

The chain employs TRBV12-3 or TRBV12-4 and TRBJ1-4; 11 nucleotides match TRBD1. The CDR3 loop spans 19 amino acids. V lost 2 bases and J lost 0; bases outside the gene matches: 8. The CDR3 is CASSLSGTGGHPTNEKLFF. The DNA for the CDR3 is TGTGCCAGCAGTTTATCCGGGACAGGGGGACATCCAACTAATGAAAAACTGTTTTTT.

The CDR3, as DNA: TGTGCCAGCAGCCAAGATTGGGAGCCGAATGAGCAGTTCTTC. Translation: CASSQDWEPNEQFF. V is TRBV4-2 and J is TRBJ2-1; tentative D call: TRBD2 (5 bases). The V end was cut by 0 bases, the J end by 7 bases, with 10 bases between. The CDR3 runs 14 residues. Germline V gives CDR1 LGHNA, CDR2 YNFKEQ.

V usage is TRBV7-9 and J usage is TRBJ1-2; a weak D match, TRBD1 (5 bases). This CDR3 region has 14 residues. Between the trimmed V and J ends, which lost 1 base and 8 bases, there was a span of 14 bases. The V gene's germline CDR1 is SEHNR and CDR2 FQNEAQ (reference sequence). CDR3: CASSLDGGVEGYTF. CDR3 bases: TGTGCCAGCAGCTTAGATGGGGGAGTGGAAGGCTACACCTTC.

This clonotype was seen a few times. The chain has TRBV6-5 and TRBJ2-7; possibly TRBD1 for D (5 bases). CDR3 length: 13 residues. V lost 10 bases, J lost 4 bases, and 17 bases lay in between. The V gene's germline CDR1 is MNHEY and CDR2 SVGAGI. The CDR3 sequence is CATERTGSYEQYF. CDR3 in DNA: TGTGCCACCGAGAGAACAGGTTCTTACGAGCAGTACTTC.

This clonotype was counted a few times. CDR3 bases: TGTGCCAGCAGTCCTAGCGGGAAGGAGCAGTTCTTC. It is translated as CASSPSGKEQFF. The chain carries TRBV28 and TRBJ2-1; TRBD2 agrees at 9 bases. CDR1 is MDHEN, CDR2 SYDVKM, per germline. The CDR3 has 12 amino acids. The junction had 3 bases not matched to a gene; V was cut back by 5 bases and J by 10 bases.

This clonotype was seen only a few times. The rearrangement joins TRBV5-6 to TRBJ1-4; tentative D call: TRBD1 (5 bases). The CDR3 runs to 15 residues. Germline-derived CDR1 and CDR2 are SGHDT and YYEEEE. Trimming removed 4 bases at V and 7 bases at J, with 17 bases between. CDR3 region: CASSRRGGGREKLFF. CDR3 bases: TGTGCCAGCAGCAGAAGGGGAGGAGGTCGTGAAAAACTGTTTTTT. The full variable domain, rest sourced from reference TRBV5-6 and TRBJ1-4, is DAGVTQSPTHLIKTRGQQVTLRCSPKSGHDTVSWYQQALGQGPQFIFQYYEEEERQRGNFPDRFSGHQFPNYSSELNVNALLLGDSALYLCASSRRGGGREKLFFGSGTQLSVL.

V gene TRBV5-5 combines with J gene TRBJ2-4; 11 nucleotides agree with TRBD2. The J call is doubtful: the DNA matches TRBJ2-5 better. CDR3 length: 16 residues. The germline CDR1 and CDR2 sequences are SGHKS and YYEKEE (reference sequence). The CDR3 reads CASSLLGTSGEETQYF. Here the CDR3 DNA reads TGTGCCAGCAGCCTTTTAGGGACTAGCGGTGAAGAGACCCAGTACTTC.

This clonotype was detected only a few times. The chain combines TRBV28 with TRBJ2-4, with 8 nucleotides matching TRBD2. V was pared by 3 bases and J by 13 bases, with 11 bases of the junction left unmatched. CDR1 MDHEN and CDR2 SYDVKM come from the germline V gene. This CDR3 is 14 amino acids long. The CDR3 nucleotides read TGTGCCAGCAGTTTGTCGGGGGGGATTGGGGGCCAGTACTTC. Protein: CASSLSGGIGGQYF.